These 19 T cell receptor beta chains share one sample of origin, sequenced in a study of blood T cells in healthy people across ages. Sample-barcoded 5' priming and a J-beta primer mix drove a second PCR of about 6 to 11 cycles. Using its own MiXCR run on the 5' RACE reads, TCRdb lists one record per CDR3 protein. The sample has more than 800,000 distinct CDR3 sequences; 25% to 30% are singletons. Sequenced material: blood. The receptors originated from an elderly woman in good health.

This clonotype was recorded at least ten times. The gene calls are TRBV27 and TRBJ2-4; TRBD2 might be the D (5 bases). Per germline, CDR1 MNHEY and CDR2 SMNVEV (reference sequence). The germline V and J ends were trimmed by 2 bases and 3 bases, with 11 bases remaining between them. The CDR3 totals 15 residues. CDR3 loop: CASSLEGSGKNIQYF. DNA for the CDR3: TGTGCCAGCAGTTTAGAGGGTTCTGGCAAAAACATTCAGTACTTC.

This clonotype was picked up a small number of times. Germline is not matched at one junction end, which may reflect a read error. This sequence joins TRBV12-3 or TRBV12-4 and TRBJ2-3; the D gene is possibly TRBD2 (6 bases). The CDR3 totals 15 residues. CDR3 amino acids: CASSFRATSTDAQYF. CDR3 bases: TGTGCCAGCAGTTTTCGAGCAACTAGCACAGATGCGCAGTATTTT.

The rearrangement uses TRBV2 and TRBJ2-1, with D uncertain. Germline V gene sequence: CDR1 SNHLY, CDR2 FYNNEI. Trimming took 6 bases from V and 6 from J, leaving 9 bases between them. The CDR3 is 12 amino acids. The CDR3 reads CASSPDINEQFF. In DNA, the CDR3 is TGTGCCAGCAGCCCAGACATCAATGAGCAGTTCTTC.

The V and J genes are TRBV20-1 and TRBJ2-3; 10 nucleotides match TRBD2. Germline V lookup: CDR1 DFQATT, CDR2 SNEGSKA (reference sequence). CDR3 length: 17 residues. V gave up 5 bases and J gave up 5 bases; unmatched junction bases: 16. CDR3 DNA sequence: TGCAGTGCTCGACAGGTGGGGACTAGCGCCAATGTAGATACGCAGTATTTT. Residues: CSARQVGTSANVDTQYF.

The rearrangement joins TRBV7-8 to TRBJ1-1; D is undetermined. Germline CDR1 SGHVS, CDR2 FQNEAQ. The CDR3 loop spans 13 amino acids. The V and J ends lost 3 bases and 7 bases respectively, with 12 bases between them. The CDR3 nucleotides read TGTGCCAGCAGCTTGTCGCTCGGGGTTGAAGCTTTCTTT. This encodes CASSLSLGVEAFF. Complete variable domain (other parts from reference TRBV7-8 and TRBJ1-1): GAGVSQSPRYKVAKRGQDVALRCDPISGHVSLFWYQQALGQGPEFLTYFQNEAQLDKSGLPSDRFFAERPEGSVSTLKIQRTQQEDSAVYLCASSLSLGVEAFFGQGTRLTVV.

This clonotype has a single count. V and J are TRBV27 and TRBJ2-3; 10 bases map to TRBD1. CDR1 and CDR2 (germline): MNHEY, SMNVEV (reference sequence). The CDR3 totals 17 residues. V dropped 3 bases and J dropped 3; count of bases not matched to a gene: 9. The CDR3 is CASSLPTGTGATDTQYF. CDR3 DNA: TGTGCCAGCAGTTTGCCCACCGGGACAGGGGCGACAGATACGCAGTATTTT.

This clonotype came up many times. This chain connects TRBV20-1 to TRBJ1-1; D possibly corresponds to TRBD1 (5 bases). The CDR3 loop spans 12 amino acids. Germline V CDR1 and CDR2: DFQATT, SNEGSKA (reference sequence). The V end lost 5 bases, the J end lost 3 bases, and 10 bases lay between the germline ends. The CDR3 is CSASEGHTEAFF. The CDR3 region has the DNA TGCAGTGCTTCCGAGGGGCACACTGAAGCTTTCTTT.

With respect to this clonotype: A much bigger clone sits one base away, suggesting this may be a read error. This chain uses TRBV12-3 or TRBV12-4 with TRBJ2-3; D remains unclear. The CDR3 sequence is 12 residues long. For the CDR3, the DNA is TGTGCCAGCAGGGGCCGTTCAGATGCGCAGTATTTT. Protein product: CASRGRSDAQYF.

This clonotype was recorded at least ten times. This chain links TRBV27 with TRBJ2-1, with a possible D match to TRBD1 (5 bases). Between the trimmed V and J ends, which lost 6 bases and 3 bases, there was a span of 18 bases. The CDR3 sequence is 16 residues long. Germline V gives CDR1 MNHEY, CDR2 SMNVEV (reference sequence). CDR3: CASSTRQPVSYNEQFF. Written as DNA, the CDR3 is TGTGCCAGCAGCACACGACAGCCCGTTAGCTACAATGAGCAGTTCTTC.

The sample holds a few counts of this clonotype. The chain uses TRBV12-3 or TRBV12-4 and TRBJ2-5; tentatively, D is TRBD1 or TRBD2 (6 bases each). Between the trimmed V and J ends, which lost 1 base and 8 bases, there was a span of 20 bases. The CDR3 contains 16 residues. The CDR3 DNA follows: TGTGCCAGCAGTTTAGGGGGGGCAGGGCCCCAACCCACCCAGTACTTC. It is translated as CASSLGGAGPQPTQYF.

In this sample, this clonotype turned up many times. The chain uses TRBV28 and TRBJ2-1; TRBD2 might be the D (7 bases). Per germline, CDR1 MDHEN and CDR2 SYDVKM. The CDR3 has 16 amino acids. The germline V and J ends were trimmed by 5 bases and 8 bases, with 22 bases remaining between them. The CDR3 nucleotides read TGTGCCAGCAGTCCTCATCCATCGGCGGGGGCCCATGAGCAGTTCTTC. It codes for CASSPHPSAGAHEQFF.

There are a few counts of this clonotype. A clone one base away is much larger, so this may be a read error. The J gene is TRBJ2-7, the V gene TRBV6-2 or TRBV6-3; a possible D gene is TRBD1 (6 bases). Germline-derived CDR1 and CDR2 are MNHEY and SVGEGT. V dropped 5 bases and J dropped 7 bases, with 21 bases sitting between them. The CDR3 totals 15 residues. The CDR3 loop is CASSEEDSPYNEQYF. The CDR3 DNA is TGTGCCAGCAGTGAGGAGGACAGCCCCTACAATGAGCAGTACTTC.

The CDR3 region has the DNA TGCAGTGCTAGCTTCGGGGGCGGAGGAGAGACCCAGTACTTC. The encoded protein is CSASFGGGGETQYF. J is TRBJ2-5 and V is TRBV20-1; D may match TRBD1 or TRBD2 (6 bases each). CDR3 length: 14 amino acids. V shed 3 bases and J shed 4 bases, with 15 bases lying between them. Germline values: CDR1 DFQATT, CDR2 SNEGSKA (reference sequence).

This clonotype appeared many times. This chain joins TRBV7-2 and TRBJ2-4; 13 bases fit TRBD2. The CDR3 is 16 residues long. The trim removed 5 bases at V and 2 bases at J, leaving 3 bases unmatched. In germline, CDR1 is SGHTA, CDR2 FQGNSA. In DNA form, the CDR3 reads TGTGCCAGCAGCGAGGGACTAGCGGGGACCAAAAACATTCAGTACTTC. Translated: CASSEGLAGTKNIQYF.

The V gene is TRBV3-1, the J gene TRBJ1-1; tentatively, D is TRBD1 (5 bases). The CDR3 covers 12 residues. The V and J ends lost 9 bases and 1 base respectively, with 9 bases between them. CDR1 and CDR2 (germline): LGHDT, YNNKEL (reference sequence). The CDR3 DNA reads as TGTGCCAGTCAGGGTGGGAACACTGAAGCTTTCTTT. It yields the protein CASQGGNTEAFF.

This clonotype was recorded at least ten times. The V call is TRBV6-2 or TRBV6-3, the J call TRBJ2-3; 7 bases fit TRBD1. The germline V gene encodes CDR1 MNHEY and CDR2 SVGEGT. The ends lost 4 bases at V and 6 bases at J; junction bases unmatched: 13. The CDR3 consists of 16 residues. In nucleotides, the CDR3 is TGTGCCAGCAGTTCCCCTTCCAGGGGGTCTATGGATACGCAGTATTTT. It translates to CASSSPSRGSMDTQYF.

To note about this clonotype: A much larger clone differs by one base, so this may be a read error. The genes are TRBV10-3 and TRBJ1-2, with D perhaps TRBD1 (5 bases). Looked up from germline, CDR1 is ENHRY and CDR2 is SYGVKD. The CDR3 runs 13 residues. CDR3 region: CAFSETANYGYTF. CDR3 sequence (DNA): TGTGCCTTCAGTGAGACAGCTAACTATGGCTACACCTTC.

This clonotype appeared a few times. The rearrangement uses TRBV28 and TRBJ2-3; D unclear. This CDR3 is 16 amino acids long. Germline assignment: CDR1 MDHEN and CDR2 SYDVKM. Trimming removed 5 bases from V and 0 bases from J, with 15 bases in between. The CDR3 protein is CASSARGRMSTDTQYF. CDR3 bases: TGTGCCAGCAGTGCCCGTGGCCGAATGAGCACAGATACGCAGTATTTT.

This clonotype was recorded at least ten times. The chain uses TRBV27 and TRBJ2-7, with D possibly TRBD2 on 5 matching bases. The CDR3 runs 18 residues. Between the trimmed V and J ends, which lost 3 bases and 3 bases, there was a span of 24 bases. CDR1 is MNHEY and CDR2 is SMNVEV in the germline V gene (reference sequence). This CDR3 is CASSFFMMVSGRGYEQYF. CDR3 bases: TGTGCCAGCAGTTTTTTCATGATGGTGTCAGGTCGGGGCTACGAGCAGTACTTC.